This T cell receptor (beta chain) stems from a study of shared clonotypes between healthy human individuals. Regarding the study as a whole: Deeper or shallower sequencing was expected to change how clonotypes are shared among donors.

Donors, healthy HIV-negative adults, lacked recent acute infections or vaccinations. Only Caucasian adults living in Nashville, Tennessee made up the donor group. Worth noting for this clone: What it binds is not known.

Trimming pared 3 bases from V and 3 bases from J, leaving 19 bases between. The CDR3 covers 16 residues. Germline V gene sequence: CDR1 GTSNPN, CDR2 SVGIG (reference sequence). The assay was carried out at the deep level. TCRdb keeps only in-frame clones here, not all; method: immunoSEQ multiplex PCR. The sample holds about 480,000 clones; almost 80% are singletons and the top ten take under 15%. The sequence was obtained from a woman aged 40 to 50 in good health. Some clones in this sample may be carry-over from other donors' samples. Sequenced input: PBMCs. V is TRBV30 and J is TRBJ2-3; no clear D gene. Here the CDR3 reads CAWRPGRTLGTDTQYF. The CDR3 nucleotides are TGTGCCTGGAGGCCAGGCAGAACCTTAGGGACAGATACGCAGTATTTT.